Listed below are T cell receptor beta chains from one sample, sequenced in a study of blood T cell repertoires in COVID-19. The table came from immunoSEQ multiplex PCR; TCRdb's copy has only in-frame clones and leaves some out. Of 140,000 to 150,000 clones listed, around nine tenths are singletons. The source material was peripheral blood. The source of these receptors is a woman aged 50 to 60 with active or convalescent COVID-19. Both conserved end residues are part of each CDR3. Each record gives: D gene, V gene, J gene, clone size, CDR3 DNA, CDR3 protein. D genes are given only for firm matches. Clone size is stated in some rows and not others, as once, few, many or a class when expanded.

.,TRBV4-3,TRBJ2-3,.,TGCGCCAGCAGCCAAGGAGAGAGCACAGATACGCAGTATTTT,CASSQGESTDTQYF
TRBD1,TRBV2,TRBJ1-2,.,TGTGCCAGCAGTGGACAGGGGGCCAGTGGCTACACCTTC,CASSGQGASGYTF
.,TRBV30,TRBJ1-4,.,TGTGCCTCAAAGGGAGGAGGGGAGGGTGAAAAACTGTTTTTT,CASKGGGEGEKLFF
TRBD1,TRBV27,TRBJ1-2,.,TGTGCCAGCAGTTTATCGCCGGACAGGGGGTATGGCTACACCTTC,CASSLSPDRGYGYTF
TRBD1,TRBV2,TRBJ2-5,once,TGTGCCAGCAGTGCCAGGGGGCGGCAAGAGACCCAGTACTTC,CASSARGRQETQYF
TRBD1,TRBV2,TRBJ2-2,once,TGTGCCAGCAGTAAGGGACAGGGGGCGGTGTCCGGGGAGCTGTTTTTT,CASSKGQGAVSGELFF
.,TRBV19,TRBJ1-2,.,TGTGCCAGTAGTACAGAGTACTACTTGTCAGCTAACTATGGCTACACCTTC,CASSTEYYLSANYGYTF
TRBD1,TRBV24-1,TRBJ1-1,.,TGTGCCACTAACTCCGGGACAGGGGGCCGGGCTGAAGCTTTCTTT,CATNSGTGGRAEAFF
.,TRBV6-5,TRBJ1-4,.,TGTGCCAGCAGCATCCAAAATCGACAAGAAAAACTGTTTTTT,CASSIQNRQEKLFF
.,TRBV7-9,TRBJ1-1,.,TGTGCCAGCAGCTTACCTGGCCTGAGGGACACTGAAGCTTTCTTT,CASSLPGLRDTEAFF
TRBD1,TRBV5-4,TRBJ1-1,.,TGTGCCAGCAGCTCACGGACAGGGAGGAACACTGAAGCTTTCTTT,CASSSRTGRNTEAFF
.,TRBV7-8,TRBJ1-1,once,TGTGCCAGCCGACAGGCGATGAACACTGAAGCTTTCTTT,CASRQAMNTEAFF
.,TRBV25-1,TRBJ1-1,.,TGTGCCAGCAGTGTACAGGGCTGGCACACTGAAGCTTTCTTT,CASSVQGWHTEAFF
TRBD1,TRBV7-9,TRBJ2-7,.,TGTGCCAGCAGCTCCCCGGGACAGACCTACGAGCAGTACTTC,CASSSPGQTYEQYF
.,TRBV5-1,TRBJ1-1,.,TGCGCCAGCAGCGTGACAGGTTTCGGGGCTATGAACACTGAAGCTTTCTTT,CASSVTGFGAMNTEAFF
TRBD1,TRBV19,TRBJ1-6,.,TGTGCCAGTAGTACTCGACAGGGCAATTCACCCCTCCACTTT,CASSTRQGNSPLHF
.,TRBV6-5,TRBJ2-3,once,TGTGCCAGCAGAACCCAGGGGGGTACAGATACGCAGTATTTT,CASRTQGGTDTQYF
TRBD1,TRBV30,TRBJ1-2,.,TGTGCCTGGAACGAACAGGGGGCCCAAGCTAACTATGGCTACACCTTC,CAWNEQGAQANYGYTF
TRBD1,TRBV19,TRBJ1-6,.,TGTGCCAGTCGACGAGTCCAGACAGGGGGGGTAGGACCCCTCCACTTT,CASRRVQTGGVGPLHF
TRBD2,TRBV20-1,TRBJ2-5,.,TGCAGTGGGACTAGGGAGACCCAGTACTTC,CSGTRETQYF
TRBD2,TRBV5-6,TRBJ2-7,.,TGTGCCAGCAGCTCCGGGACTACCTACGAGCAGTACTTC,CASSSGTTYEQYF
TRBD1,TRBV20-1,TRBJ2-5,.,TGCAGTGCTAGTTTGACAGGGCAAGAGACCCAGTACTTC,CSASLTGQETQYF
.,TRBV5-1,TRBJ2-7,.,TGCGCCAGCAGCCAAGGACAAGGCCCCTACGAGCAGTACTTC,CASSQGQGPYEQYF
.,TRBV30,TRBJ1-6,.,TGTGCCTGGAGTGTACTTGGAGGGATTACCCTGAGATCCTATAATTCACCCCTCCACTTT,CAWSVLGGITLRSYNSPLHF
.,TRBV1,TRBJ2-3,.,TGCACCAGCAGCCTACTAATCAAAGATACGCAGTATTTT,CTSSLLIKDTQYF
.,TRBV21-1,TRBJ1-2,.,TGTGCCAGCAGCAGTTGGGGCCCCGGAGATGGCTACACCTTC,CASSSWGPGDGYTF
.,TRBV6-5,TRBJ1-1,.,TGTGCCAGCAGTTATCAGGGTGGCCCCGGAGCTTTCTTT,CASSYQGGPGAFF
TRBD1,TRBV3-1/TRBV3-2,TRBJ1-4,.,TGTGCCAGCCGCTTCCAGGGGGGAGAAAAACTGTTTTTT,CASRFQGGEKLFF
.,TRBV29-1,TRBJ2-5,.,TGCAGCCTAGGGGGCAGGGGAGGCCAAGAGACCCAGTACTTC,CSLGGRGGQETQYF
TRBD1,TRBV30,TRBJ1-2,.,TGTGCCTGGAGTGTATTGCCGGGACAGGGTCCTAACTATGGCTACACCTTC,CAWSVLPGQGPNYGYTF
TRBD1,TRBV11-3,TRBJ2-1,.,TGTGCCAGCAGTTCGACAGGGTACGGTGAGCAGTTCTTC,CASSSTGYGEQFF
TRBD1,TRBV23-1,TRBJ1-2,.,TGCGCCAGCAGTCGCTGTCCCGGGACAGGGGACTATGGCTACACCTTC,CASSRCPGTGDYGYTF
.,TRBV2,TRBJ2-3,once,TGTGCCAGCAGTGTTATGACAGGTAGCACAGATACGCAGTATTTT,CASSVMTGSTDTQYF
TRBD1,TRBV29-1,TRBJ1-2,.,TGCAGCGTTGAACCTAGGACAGGGACGAACTATGGCTACACCTTC,CSVEPRTGTNYGYTF
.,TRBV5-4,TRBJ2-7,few,TGTGCCAGCAGCTTGGGCGCAGGGTACGAGCAGTACTTC,CASSLGAGYEQYF
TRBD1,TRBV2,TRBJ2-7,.,TGTGCCAGCAGTGAAGGGACAGGTTCCTACGAGCAGTACTTC,CASSEGTGSYEQYF
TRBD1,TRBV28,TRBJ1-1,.,TGTGCCAGCAGTTTCCTGGACAGGGGGAGGCTTGAAGCTTTCTTT,CASSFLDRGRLEAFF
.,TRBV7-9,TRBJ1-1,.,TGTGCCAGCAGCACACAGGGGAACACTGAAGCTTTCTTT,CASSTQGNTEAFF
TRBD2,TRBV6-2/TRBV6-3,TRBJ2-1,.,TGTGCCAGCAGTTACAACTCGTGGACTAGCGGGCCGGACTACAATGAGCAGTTCTTC,CASSYNSWTSGPDYNEQFF
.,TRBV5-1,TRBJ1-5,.,TGCGCCAGCAGCCCGGGGGGCCCACCTAGCAATCAGCCCCAGCATTTT,CASSPGGPPSNQPQHF
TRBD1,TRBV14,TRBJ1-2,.,TGTGCCAGCAGCCAAGGGACAGGGAGCTATGGCTACACCTTC,CASSQGTGSYGYTF
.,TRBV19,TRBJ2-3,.,TGTGCCAGTAGTACTTTGGATACGCAGTATTTT,CASSTLDTQYF
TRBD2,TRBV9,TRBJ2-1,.,TGTGCCAGCAGCCCAGGACTAGCGGGAGAGGGGCGGTTCTTC,CASSPGLAGEGRFF
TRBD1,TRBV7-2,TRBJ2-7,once,TGTGCCAGCAGCTTAAGAACAGGGGGACCCTACGAGCAGTACTTC,CASSLRTGGPYEQYF
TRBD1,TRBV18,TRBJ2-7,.,TGTGCCAGCTCACCGGGGACAGGGGACGAGCAGTACTTC,CASSPGTGDEQYF
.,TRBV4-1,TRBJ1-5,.,TGCGCCAGCAGCCAGAGGTTTGGTGGTAATCAGCCCCAGCATTTT,CASSQRFGGNQPQHF
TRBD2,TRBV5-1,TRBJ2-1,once,TGCGCCAGCAGCTTCACGGCGGGAGGGCCTTCTAATGAGCAGTTCTTC,CASSFTAGGPSNEQFF
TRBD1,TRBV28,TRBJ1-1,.,TGTGCCAGCAGTTTAGCGACAGGGGGAAGAACTGAAGCTTTCTTT,CASSLATGGRTEAFF
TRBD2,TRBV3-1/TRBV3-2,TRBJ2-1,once,TGTGCCAGCAGCCGCGGGGGGGGCCTCTACAATGAGCAGTTCTTC,CASSRGGGLYNEQFF
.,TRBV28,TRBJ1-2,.,TGTGCCAGCAGTTTTGTCGGGGTCTCCGAAGGCTACACCTTC,CASSFVGVSEGYTF
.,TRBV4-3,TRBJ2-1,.,TGCGCCAGCAGCCAAGAGCCGCACGCGGCGGAGCAGTTCTTC,CASSQEPHAAEQFF
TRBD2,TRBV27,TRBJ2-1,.,TGTGCCAGCAGTCCCCGGACTAGCGGGGCTACGTACAATGAGCAGTTCTTC,CASSPRTSGATYNEQFF
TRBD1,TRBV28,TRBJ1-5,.,TGTGCCAGCAGTAGGACAGGGCTAAATCAGCCCCAGCATTTT,CASSRTGLNQPQHF
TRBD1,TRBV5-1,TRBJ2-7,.,TGCGCCAGCAGCTTGGGTAGCAGGGGGCTTGTTTCGTCCTACGAGCAGTACTTC,CASSLGSRGLVSSYEQYF